The 10 T cell receptor beta chains below all came from one sample that was sequenced in a study of blood T cell repertoires in COVID-19. Libraries were prepared by immunoSEQ multiplex PCR; TCRdb keeps only in-frame clonotypes and omits some of them. The data hold 250,000 to 300,000 clones, with 89% observed a single time. Sequences were obtained from peripheral blood. The receptors derive from a woman aged 40 to 49 who had recovered from COVID-19.

This clone was detected many times. V gene TRBV18 combines with J gene TRBJ2-7, with D perhaps TRBD1 (6 bases). Trimming left V 4 bases short and J 2 bases short, with 9 bases between. From germline, CDR1 is KGHSH and CDR2 LQKENI. The CDR3 sequence is 13 residues long. Here the CDR3 DNA reads TGTGCCAGCTCACATCCAGGGGCCTACGAGCAGTACTTC. Its protein product is CASSHPGAYEQYF.

V is TRBV29-1 and J is TRBJ1-4; TRBD1 aligns across 8 bases. CDR3 length equals 15 residues. After removal of 5 bases from V and 1 base from J, the junction contained 6 bases not matched to a gene. The V gene's germline CDR1 is SQVTM and CDR2 ANQGSEA. The CDR3 DNA follows: TGCAGCGTTCAGGGGGCTGATGGAACTAATGAAAAACTGTTTTTT. Its translation is CSVQGADGTNEKLFF.

The chain is built from TRBV2 and TRBJ2-1; D possibly corresponds to TRBD1 (6 bases). The CDR3 runs to 14 residues. From germline, CDR1 is SNHLY and CDR2 FYNNEI. Trimming left V 6 bases short and J 10 bases short, with 19 bases between. The CDR3: CASRDRQVLGEQFF. The CDR3 coding sequence is TGTGCCAGCAGGGACAGACAGGTCCTAGGGGAGCAGTTCTTC. Full variable domain (rest looked up from reference TRBV2 and TRBJ2-1): EPEVTQTPSHQVTQMGQEVILRCVPISNHLYFYWYRQILGQKVEFLVSFYNNEISEKSEIFDDQFSVERPDGSNFTLKIRSTKLEDSAMYFCASRDRQVLGEQFFGPGTRLTVL.

In its sample, this clone was seen a few times. The chain is built from TRBV14 and TRBJ2-7; D gene uncertain. The germline V gene encodes CDR1 SGHDN and CDR2 FVKESK. Trimming took off 1 base at V and 7 bases at J, with 5 bases between the two ends. This CDR3 is built from 11 residues. The DNA for the CDR3 is TGTGCCAGCAGCCAAGCCCTAGAGCAGTACTTC. This translates into CASSQALEQYF.

The chain recombines TRBV18 with TRBJ1-2; possible D gene TRBD1, 5 bases. Trimming cost V 4 bases and J 4 bases, with 7 bases left between them. The CDR3 has 12 amino acids. Germline values: CDR1 KGHSH, CDR2 LQKENI. CDR3 amino acids: CASSLDSYGYTF. The DNA of the CDR3 is TGTGCCAGCTCACTCGACAGCTATGGCTACACCTTC.

This rearrangement joins TRBV30 to TRBJ1-2; D is unclear. The CDR3 contains 13 residues. Trimming removed 2 bases from V and 3 bases from J, with 10 bases in between. CDR1 and CDR2 from the germline V gene are GTSNPN and SVGIG (reference sequence). CDR3 nucleotide sequence: TGTGCCTGGAGTTGGACGAGGGACTATGGCTACACCTTC. Its translation is CAWSWTRDYGYTF.

The chain has TRBV18 and TRBJ2-1; 10 bases map to TRBD2. V was clipped by 1 base and J by 5 bases; unmatched bases: 11. The germline CDR1 and CDR2 sequences are KGHSH and LQKENI. The CDR3 runs to 18 residues. CDR3 in DNA: TGTGCCAGCTCACCACATGGTCCTGGACTAGCGGCCAACAATGAGCAGTTCTTC. It yields the protein CASSPHGPGLAANNEQFF.

CDR3 DNA sequence: TGTGCCAGCAGCCTACGGACAGGGGACTACGAGCAGTACTTC. Its translation: CASSLRTGDYEQYF. This chain joins TRBV5-6 and TRBJ2-7; 9 positions agree with TRBD1. This CDR3 has 14 amino acids. V was clipped by 4 bases and J by 3 bases; unmatched bases: 5. Germline V gene data show CDR1 as SGHDT and CDR2 as YYEEEE.

This clone turned up a few times. The chain uses TRBV12-3 or TRBV12-4 and TRBJ2-1, with 9 bases lining up with TRBD1. After removal of 6 bases from V and 7 bases from J, the junction contained 4 bases not matched to a gene. CDR3 length: 13 residues. The CDR3 region has the DNA TGTGCCAGCAGCCCGGACAGGGGAAATGAGCAGTTCTTC. Residues: CASSPDRGNEQFF.

This clone was picked up one time. This sequence joins TRBV19 and TRBJ1-2, with TRBD1 identical over 7 bases. Looked up from germline, CDR1 is LNHDA and CDR2 is SQIVND (reference sequence). The CDR3 is 15 amino acids. The J segment lost 4 bases and the V segment lost 11 bases, leaving 16 bases of the junction unmatched. The chain's CDR3 is CAVGATGALLYGYTF. The CDR3, as DNA: TGTGCCGTGGGGGCAACAGGGGCCCTCCTCTATGGCTACACCTTC.